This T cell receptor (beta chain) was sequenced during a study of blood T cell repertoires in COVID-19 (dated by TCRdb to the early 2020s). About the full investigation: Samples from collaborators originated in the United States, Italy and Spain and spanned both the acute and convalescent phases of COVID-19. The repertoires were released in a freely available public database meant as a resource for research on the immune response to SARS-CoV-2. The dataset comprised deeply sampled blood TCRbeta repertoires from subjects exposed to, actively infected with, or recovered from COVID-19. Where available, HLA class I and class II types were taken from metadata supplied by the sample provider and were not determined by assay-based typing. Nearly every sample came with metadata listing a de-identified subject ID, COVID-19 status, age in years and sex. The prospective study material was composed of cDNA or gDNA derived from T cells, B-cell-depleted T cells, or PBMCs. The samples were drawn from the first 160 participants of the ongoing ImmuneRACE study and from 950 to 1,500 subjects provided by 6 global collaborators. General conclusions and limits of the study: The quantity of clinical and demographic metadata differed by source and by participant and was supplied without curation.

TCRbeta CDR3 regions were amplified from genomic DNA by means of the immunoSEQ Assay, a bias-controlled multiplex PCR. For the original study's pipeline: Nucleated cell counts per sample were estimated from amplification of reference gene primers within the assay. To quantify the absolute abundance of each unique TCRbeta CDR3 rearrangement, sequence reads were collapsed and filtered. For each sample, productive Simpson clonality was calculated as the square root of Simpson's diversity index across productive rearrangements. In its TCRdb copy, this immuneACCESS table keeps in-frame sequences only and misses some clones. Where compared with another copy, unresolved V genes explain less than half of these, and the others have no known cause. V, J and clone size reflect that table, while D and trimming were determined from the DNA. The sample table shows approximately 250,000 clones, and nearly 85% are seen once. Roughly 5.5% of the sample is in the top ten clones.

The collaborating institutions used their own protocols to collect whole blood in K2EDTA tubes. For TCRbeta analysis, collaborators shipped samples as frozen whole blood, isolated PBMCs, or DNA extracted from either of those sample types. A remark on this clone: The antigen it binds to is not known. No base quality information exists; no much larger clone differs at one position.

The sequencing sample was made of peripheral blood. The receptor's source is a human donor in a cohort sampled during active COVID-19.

The nucleotide sequence is given as TGTGCCAGTAGTATAGACCAGGGAGGCGAGCAGTACTTC. It is translated as CASSIDQGGEQYF. The chain links TRBV19 with TRBJ2-7; the D gene is perhaps TRBD2, from 6 matching bases. V is reduced by 0 bases and J by 6 bases, leaving a spacing of 9 bases between them. The cysteine opens and the phenylalanine closes a CDR3 of 13 amino acids. The retained sequence is limited to the CDR3, 39 bases, with the frame set at the first base. CDR1 and CDR2, per the germline V gene (reference sequence), are LNHDA and SQIVND.